This T cell receptor beta chain came from a study of shared clonotypes between healthy human individuals. Germline V gives CDR1 SGHRS, CDR2 YFSETQ. The CDR3 loop spans 14 amino acids. Between the trimmed V and J ends, which lost 0 bases and 4 bases, there was a span of 11 bases. Original processing methods: ImmunoSEQ only sent back junction sequences with no quality scores, so filtering was done differently. Clones were read by immunoSEQ multiplex PCR, and TCRdb kept only the in-frame ones, dropping some. V and J calls and clone size are given by that table; D and trimming were obtained from the DNA. The sample has about 1.1 million clones, about 72% seen once. Study-wide points: With a handful of donors compared, 4% to 5.5% of naive CD4 clonotypes were shared.

Turning to this clone: Its antigen is unidentified. Other DNA sequences in the sample encode the same CDR3.

Sequencing input: memory CD4+ T cells from PBMCs. The subset here: CD45RA-negative fraction. The sequence derives from a man aged 18-30 years in good health. Some clones in this sample may be carry-over from other donors' samples. V is TRBV5-1 and J is TRBJ2-7; TRBD1 might be the D (5 bases). This CDR3 is CASSLGQTSYEQYF. DNA of the CDR3: TGCGCCAGCAGCTTGGGACAGACTTCTTACGAGCAGTACTTC.